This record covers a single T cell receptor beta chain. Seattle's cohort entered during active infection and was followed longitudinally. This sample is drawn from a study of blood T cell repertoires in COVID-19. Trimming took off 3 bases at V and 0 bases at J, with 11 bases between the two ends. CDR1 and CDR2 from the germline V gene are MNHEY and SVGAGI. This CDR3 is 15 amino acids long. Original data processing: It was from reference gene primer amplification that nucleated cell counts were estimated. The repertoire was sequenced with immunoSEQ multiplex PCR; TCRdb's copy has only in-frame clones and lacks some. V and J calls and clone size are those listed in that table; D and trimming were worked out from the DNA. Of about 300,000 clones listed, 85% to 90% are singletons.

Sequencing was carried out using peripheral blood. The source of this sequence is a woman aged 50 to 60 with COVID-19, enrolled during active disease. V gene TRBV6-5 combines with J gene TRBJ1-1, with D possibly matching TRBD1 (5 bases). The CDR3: CASSYRQYMNTEAFF. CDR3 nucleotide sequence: TGTGCCAGCAGTTATCGACAGTATATGAACACTGAAGCTTTCTTT.